This T cell receptor beta chain emerged from a study of T cell responses to AZD1222 COVID-19 vaccine. Study outcomes and limitations: Unmutated regions of variants are reportedly targeted by nearly half of spike-specific TCRs.

The ends were cut back, 1 base at V and 0 bases at J, with 7 bases in the middle. Germline V gene lookup returns CDR1 LGHNT and CDR2 FRNRAP. The CDR3 runs to 15 residues. This clone was observed once. Its antigen is unknown. The repertoire was sequenced with immunoSEQ multiplex PCR; TCRdb's copy has only in-frame clones and lacks some. The sample consists of around 80,000 clones, approximately 90% of them appearing once. The specimen was peripheral blood, collected 28 days after the second AZD1222 dose. The sequence was collected from an adult who received the AZD1222 COVID-19 vaccine. J is TRBJ1-5 and V is TRBV12-5; D not certain. CDR3 in DNA: TGTGCTAGTGGTTTGGGACACCTTAGCAATCAGCCCCAGCATTTT. Residues: CASGLGHLSNQPQHF. Together with reference TRBV12-5 and TRBJ1-5, the CDR3 gives the full variable domain: DARVTQTPRHKVTEMGQEVTMRCQPILGHNTVFWYRQTMMQGLELLAYFRNRAPLDDSGMPKDRFSAEMPDATLATLKIQPSEPRDSAVYFCASGLGHLSNQPQHFGDGTRLSIL.